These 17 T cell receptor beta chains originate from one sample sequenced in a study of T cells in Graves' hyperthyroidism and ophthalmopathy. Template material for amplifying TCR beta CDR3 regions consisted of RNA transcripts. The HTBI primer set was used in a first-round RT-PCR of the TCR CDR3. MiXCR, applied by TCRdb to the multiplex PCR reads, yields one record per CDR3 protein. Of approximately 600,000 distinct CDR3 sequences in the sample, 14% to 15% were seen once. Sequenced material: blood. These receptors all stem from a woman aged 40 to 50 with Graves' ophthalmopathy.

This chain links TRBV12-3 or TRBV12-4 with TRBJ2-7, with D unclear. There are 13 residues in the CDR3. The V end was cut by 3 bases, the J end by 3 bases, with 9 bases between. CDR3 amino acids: CASSFGRRYEQYF. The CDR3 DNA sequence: TGTGCCAGCAGTTTCGGGCGCCGCTACGAGCAGTACTTC.

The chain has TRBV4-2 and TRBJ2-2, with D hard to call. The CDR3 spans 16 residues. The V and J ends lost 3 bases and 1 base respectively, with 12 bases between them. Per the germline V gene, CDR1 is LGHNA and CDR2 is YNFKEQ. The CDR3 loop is CASSQTSLKNTGELFF. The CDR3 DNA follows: TGTGCCAGCAGCCAGACCTCGCTAAAGAACACCGGGGAGCTGTTTTTT.

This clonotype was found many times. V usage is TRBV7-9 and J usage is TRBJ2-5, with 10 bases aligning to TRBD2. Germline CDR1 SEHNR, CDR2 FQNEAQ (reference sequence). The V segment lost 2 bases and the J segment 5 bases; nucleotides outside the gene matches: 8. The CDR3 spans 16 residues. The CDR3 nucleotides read TGTGCCAGCAGCTTAAGGGCTAGCGGGAGCAGGGAGACCCAGTACTTC. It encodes CASSLRASGSRETQYF.

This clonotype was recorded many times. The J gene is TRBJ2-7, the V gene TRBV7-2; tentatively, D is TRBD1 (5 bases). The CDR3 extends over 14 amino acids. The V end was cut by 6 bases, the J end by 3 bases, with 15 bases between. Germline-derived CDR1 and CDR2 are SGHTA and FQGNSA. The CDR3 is CASSETVTGYEQYF. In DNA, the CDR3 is TGTGCCAGCAGTGAGACAGTAACGGGCTACGAGCAGTACTTC.

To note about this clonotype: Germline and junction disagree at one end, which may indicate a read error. CDR3 nucleotides: TGTGTCAGCAGCGAACGGTCTAGCACAGATACGCAGTATTTT. Translation gives CVSSERSSTDTQYF. The chain recombines TRBV28 with TRBJ2-3; D remains unclear. Germline CDR1 and CDR2: MDHEN and SYDVKM. This CDR3 has 14 residues.

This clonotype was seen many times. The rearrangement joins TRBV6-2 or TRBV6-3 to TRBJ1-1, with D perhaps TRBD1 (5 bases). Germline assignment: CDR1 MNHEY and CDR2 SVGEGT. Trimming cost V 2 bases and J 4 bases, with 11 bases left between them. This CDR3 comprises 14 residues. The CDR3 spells CASSYPTETTEAFF. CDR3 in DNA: TGTGCCAGCAGTTACCCGACAGAGACCACTGAAGCTTTCTTT.

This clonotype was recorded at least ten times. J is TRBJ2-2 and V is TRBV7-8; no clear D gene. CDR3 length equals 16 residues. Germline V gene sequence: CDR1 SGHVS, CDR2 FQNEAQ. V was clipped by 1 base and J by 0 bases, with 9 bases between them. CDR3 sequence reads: CASSLVRVANTGELFF. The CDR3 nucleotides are TGTGCCAGCAGCTTAGTACGTGTCGCGAACACCGGGGAGCTGTTTTTT. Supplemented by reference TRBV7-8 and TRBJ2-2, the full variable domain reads GAGVSQSPRYKVAKRGQDVALRCDPISGHVSLFWYQQALGQGPEFLTYFQNEAQLDKSGLPSDRFFAERPEGSVSTLKIQRTQQEDSAVYLCASSLVRVANTGELFFGEGSRLTVL.

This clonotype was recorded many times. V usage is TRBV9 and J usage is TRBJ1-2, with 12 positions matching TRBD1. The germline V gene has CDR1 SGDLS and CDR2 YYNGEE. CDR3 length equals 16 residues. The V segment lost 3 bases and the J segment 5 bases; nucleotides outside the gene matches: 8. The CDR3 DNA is TGTGCCAGCAGCGCTACGGGACAGGGGGCCGATTATGGCTACACCTTC. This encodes CASSATGQGADYGYTF.

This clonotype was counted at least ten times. CDR3 residues: CASSLARWGSLTEAFF. The CDR3 DNA sequence: TGTGCCAGCAGCTTAGCTAGGTGGGGGTCTTTGACTGAAGCTTTCTTT. V usage is TRBV7-8 and J usage is TRBJ1-1; tentatively, D is TRBD1 (5 bases). Deletions cut 0 bases from V and 5 bases from J, with 16 bases between. CDR3 length: 16 residues. The V gene's germline CDR1 is SGHVS and CDR2 FQNEAQ.

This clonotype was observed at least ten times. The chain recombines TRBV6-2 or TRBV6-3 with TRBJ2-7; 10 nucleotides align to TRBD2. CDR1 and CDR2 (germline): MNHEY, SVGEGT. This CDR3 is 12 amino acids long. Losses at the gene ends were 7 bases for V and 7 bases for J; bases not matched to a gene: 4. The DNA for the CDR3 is TGTGCCAGCACCACTAGCGGGGAGGAGCAGTACTTC. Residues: CASTTSGEEQYF.

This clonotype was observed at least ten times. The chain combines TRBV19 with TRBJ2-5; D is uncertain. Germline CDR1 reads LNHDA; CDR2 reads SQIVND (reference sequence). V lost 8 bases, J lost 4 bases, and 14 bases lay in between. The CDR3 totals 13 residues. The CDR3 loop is CASRPPRSETQYF. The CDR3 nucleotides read TGTGCCAGTCGACCTCCCCGATCAGAGACCCAGTACTTC.

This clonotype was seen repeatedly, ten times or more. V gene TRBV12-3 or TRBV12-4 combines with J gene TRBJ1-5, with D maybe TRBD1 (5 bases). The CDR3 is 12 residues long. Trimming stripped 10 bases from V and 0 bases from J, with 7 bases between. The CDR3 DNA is TGTGCCACAGGGTATAGCAATCAGCCCCAGCATTTT. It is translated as CATGYSNQPQHF.

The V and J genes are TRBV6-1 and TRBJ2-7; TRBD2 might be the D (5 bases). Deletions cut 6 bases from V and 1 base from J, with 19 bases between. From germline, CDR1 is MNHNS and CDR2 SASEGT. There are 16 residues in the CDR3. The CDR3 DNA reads TGTGCCAGCAGGTCCAGAAGCGGAGGATGGTCCTACGAGCAGTACTTC. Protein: CASRSRSGGWSYEQYF.

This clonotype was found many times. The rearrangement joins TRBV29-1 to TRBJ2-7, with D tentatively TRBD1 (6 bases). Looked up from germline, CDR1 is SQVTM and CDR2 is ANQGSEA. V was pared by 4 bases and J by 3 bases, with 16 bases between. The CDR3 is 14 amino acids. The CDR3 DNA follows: TGCAGCGTTGTCCCCCGGACAGAGATCTACGAGCAGTACTTC. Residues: CSVVPRTEIYEQYF.

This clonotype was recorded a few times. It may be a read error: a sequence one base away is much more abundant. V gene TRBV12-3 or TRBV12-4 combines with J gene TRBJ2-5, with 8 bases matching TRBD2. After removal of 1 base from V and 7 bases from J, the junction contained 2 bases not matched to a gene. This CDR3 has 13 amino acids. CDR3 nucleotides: TGTGCCAGCAGTTTAGGTCGGGGGGGGACCCAGTACTTC. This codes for CASSLGRGGTQYF.

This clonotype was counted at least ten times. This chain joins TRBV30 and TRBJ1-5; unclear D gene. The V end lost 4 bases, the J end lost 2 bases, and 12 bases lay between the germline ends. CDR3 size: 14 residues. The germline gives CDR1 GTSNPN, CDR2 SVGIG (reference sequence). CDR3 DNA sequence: TGTGCCTGGAAAGGGAAACAAGGCAATCAGCCCCAGCATTTT. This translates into CAWKGKQGNQPQHF. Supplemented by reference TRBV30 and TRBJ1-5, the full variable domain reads SQTIHQWPATLVQPVGSPLSLECTVEGTSNPNLYWYRQAAGRGLQLLFYSVGIGQISSEVPQNLSASRPQDRQFILSSKKLLLSDSGFYLCAWKGKQGNQPQHFGDGTRLSIL.

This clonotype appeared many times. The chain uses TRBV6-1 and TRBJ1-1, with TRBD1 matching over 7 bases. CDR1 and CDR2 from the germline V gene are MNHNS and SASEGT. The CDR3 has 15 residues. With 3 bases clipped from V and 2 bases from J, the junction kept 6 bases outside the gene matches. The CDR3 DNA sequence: TGTGCCAGCAGTGATCCACAGGGGTCAAACACTGAAGCTTTCTTT. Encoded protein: CASSDPQGSNTEAFF.